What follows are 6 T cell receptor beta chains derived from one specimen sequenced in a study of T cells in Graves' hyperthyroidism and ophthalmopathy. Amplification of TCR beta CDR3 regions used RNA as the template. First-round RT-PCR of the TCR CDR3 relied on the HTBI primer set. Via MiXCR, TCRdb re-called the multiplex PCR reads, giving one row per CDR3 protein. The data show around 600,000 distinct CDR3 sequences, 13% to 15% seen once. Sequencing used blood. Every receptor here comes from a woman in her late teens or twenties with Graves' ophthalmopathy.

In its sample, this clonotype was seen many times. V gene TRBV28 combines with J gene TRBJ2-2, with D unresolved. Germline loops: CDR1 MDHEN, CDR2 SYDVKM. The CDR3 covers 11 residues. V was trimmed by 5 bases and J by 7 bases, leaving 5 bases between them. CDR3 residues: CASSPHGELFF. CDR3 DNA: TGTGCCAGCAGTCCTCACGGGGAGCTGTTTTTT.

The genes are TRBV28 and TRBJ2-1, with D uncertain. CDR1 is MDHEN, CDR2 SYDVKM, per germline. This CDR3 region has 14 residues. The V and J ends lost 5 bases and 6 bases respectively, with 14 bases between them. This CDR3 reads CASSPQLPGNEQFF. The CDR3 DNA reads TGTGCCAGCAGTCCCCAGCTCCCCGGCAATGAGCAGTTCTTC.

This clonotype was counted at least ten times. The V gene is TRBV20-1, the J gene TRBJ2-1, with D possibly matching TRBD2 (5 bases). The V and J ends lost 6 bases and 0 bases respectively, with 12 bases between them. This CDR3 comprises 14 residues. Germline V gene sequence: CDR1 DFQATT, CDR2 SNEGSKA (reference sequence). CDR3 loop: CSARRGSSYNEQFF. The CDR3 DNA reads TGCAGTGCAAGACGAGGGAGCTCCTACAATGAGCAGTTCTTC.

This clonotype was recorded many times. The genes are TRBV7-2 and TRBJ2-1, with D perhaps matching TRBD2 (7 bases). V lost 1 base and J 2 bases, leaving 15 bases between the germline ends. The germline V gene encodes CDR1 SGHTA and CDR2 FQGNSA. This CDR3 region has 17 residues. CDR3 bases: TGTGCCAGCAGCTTAGAATCTGGGGGGGGGCCCTACAATGAGCAGTTCTTC. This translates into CASSLESGGGPYNEQFF.

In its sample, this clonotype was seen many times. CDR3 in DNA: TGCAGTGCTAGAGCCCTTAATGAAAAACTGTTTTTT. Amino acid sequence: CSARALNEKLFF. This chain uses TRBV20-1 with TRBJ1-4; D not resolved. Germline CDR1 DFQATT, CDR2 SNEGSKA (reference sequence). Trimming removed 1 base at V and 4 bases at J, with 4 bases between. The CDR3 spans 12 residues.

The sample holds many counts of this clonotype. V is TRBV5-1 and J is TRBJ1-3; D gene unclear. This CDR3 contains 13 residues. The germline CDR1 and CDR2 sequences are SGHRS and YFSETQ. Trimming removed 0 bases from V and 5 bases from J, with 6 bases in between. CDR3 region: CASSLAGRNTIYF. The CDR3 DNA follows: TGCGCCAGCAGCTTGGCCGGGAGAAACACCATATATTTT.